This T cell receptor (beta chain) was recovered during a study of cytomegalovirus exposure and HLA in healthy donors (dated by TCRdb to about 2017). Regarding the research as a whole: According to an earlier analysis of a few hundred of the donors, 150 million to 200 million T cells yielded 117 million unique TCR beta sequences and approximately 280 Gb of sequence data. About 300 gigabases of sequencing data and 70 million to 95 million unique TCR sequences made up an early release that covered about 640 HLA-typed donors. Class I and class II HLA loci were covered by the typing at four-digit resolution. Typing coverage differed by locus: A, B, C, DRB1 and DQB1 were typed in roughly 620-630 donors, DQA1 in approximately 520, DPA1 in 600 to 610, and DPB1 in approximately 450. Donor age, sex, ethnicity and CMV serostatus were compiled together with the repertoire data. The aim of the study was to test whether cataloging public T cell receptors could identify signatures of past pathogen exposure. The later analysis used no new phenotypic data to find candidate immune exposures, relying instead on TCR beta sequences and their occurrence across donors. Along with the roughly 610-subject first cohort, a separate validation cohort of more than 90 different subjects was used. An earlier analysis of approximately 630 of the donors applied high-throughput TCR beta sequencing to assess whether each TCR beta V gene segment acted as functional or pseudogenic. Among some 400 genotyped donors of the cohort, an average of around 220,000 unique TCR beta nucleotide sequences was sequenced per donor, of which about 20% were non-productive. In a later genetic analysis, genome-wide SNP genotypes for about 65% of the roughly 700 donors were used, and that subset was treated as a discovery cohort. The study combined high-throughput TCR immunosequencing, statistical association of individual TCRs with disease status, and machine learning to predict cytomegalovirus infection status. Roughly five DR-DQ haplotypes were treated as single units for association and clustering because of strong linkage in the cohort. Among the approximately 420 genotyped donors, around 81% belonged to the genetic ancestry cluster associated with self-reported Caucasian donors. Every repertoire in the discovery cohort had been generated on one and the same sequencing platform. A later analysis re-analyzed previously published TCR beta repertoires from 650 to 800 donors and added high-resolution HLA genotyping to study TCR occurrence patterns. The study used immunosequencing to profile the T cell repertoires of under 700 subjects and linked those repertoires to cytomegalovirus serostatus. Overall results and qualifications from the work: In a later analysis, over 15,000 TCR beta sequences were associated with specific HLA alleles at a false discovery rate of 0.05. The sequencing pipeline was judged likely to have produced a cluster of highly shared sequence variants as a technical artifact. Compared with the approximately 720-donor mean, donors in an Asian-associated ancestry cluster had fewer N-insertions in productive TCRs, according to a later genetic analysis. Immune exposure information for the cohort was limited to CMV serostatus. In a later analysis, HLA-associated TCR beta chains were found to be more clonally expanded and to have lower generation probabilities than equally common non-associated chains. Correlated functional status among segregating V segments might be attributable to linkage disequilibrium, but an unknown experimental factor could not be ruled out. Most TCR sequences were observed very rarely across donors, whereas some public TCRs were present in many individuals. Cytomegalovirus status was reported to be diagnosed by the classifier with high specificity and sensitivity in both the original and validation cohorts. The cohort was sequenced for TCR beta chains only, and without alpha or paired-chain data the features that could be detected were limited. A later analysis found that TCR association rates varied across HLA loci, with DRB1 alleles showing the most associated TCRs and HLA-C alleles the fewest. In vitro tests confirmed that a few of the cytomegalovirus-associated TCR beta chains recognize cytomegalovirus antigens. Sequencing depth was assumed to be roughly uniform across donors in the presence/absence analyses, though that assumption may not hold. When HLA alleles, especially DR and DQ, strongly co-occurred, attributing TCR associations to individual alleles was difficult. Because counts were too low, around 17 rarely observed V segments, including chromosome 9 orphons, were left out of the earlier analysis of roughly 600 of the donors. A further reported finding was that TCR beta sequences accurately predicted the HLA-A and HLA-B alleles for most subjects in the first cohort. Because HLA typing was missing for some donors at each locus, association tests included only the typed subset. Some IMGT-functional V segments, including TRBV6-2 and TRBV6-3, could not be distinguished by the 87-base-pair reads and were therefore excluded. Several of the top co-occurrence clusters appeared to be linked to parvovirus B19, influenza, CMV and Epstein-Barr virus, according to a later analysis. In an earlier analysis of a few hundred of the donors, most TCR beta V segments were observed in productive rearrangements about 87% or about 30% of the time, broadly matching IMGT annotations. It was suggested by the authors that the approach could potentially be generalized to other disease states and immunological phenotypes. Most CMV-associated TCR beta chains appeared to be HLA-restricted in a later analysis, and the HLA associations seemed to be driven largely by CMV exposure. The study gave a list of more than 150 TCR beta chains associated with cytomegalovirus. A later genetic analysis associated a missense DCLRE1C variant with V-gene and J-gene trimming of TCR beta chains, and an independent cohort replicated the association.

The cohort was made up of approximately 670 healthy bone marrow donors. At the time of sampling, every cohort member was nominally healthy, though immune exposures that went unrecorded were likely present. The donor tested CMV seropositive, placing the donor among the 290 or so seropositive members of the cohort. A peripheral blood sample was provided by each donor, and peripheral blood mononuclear cells were used for TCR beta sequencing. The Qiagen DNeasy Blood Extraction Kit was used to extract genomic DNA from the blood cell samples. Library creation used the immunoSEQ multiplex PCR assay. For the multiplex PCR, a mixture combining 60 forward primers for TCR Vbeta segments and 13 reverse primers for TCR Jbeta segments was used. Amplification of the CDR3 region of rearranged TCR beta genes was performed with a multiplex PCR assay on genomic DNA. On the Illumina HiSeq System, the amplified TCR beta libraries were sequenced as 87-base-pair reads. In the paper's pipeline: A later analysis counted about 80 million unique TCR beta chains across the approximately 700 repertoires, and 10 million to 11 million of these chains were shared by at least two donors. To remove PCR and sequencing errors, raw reads were error-corrected and collapsed into unique sequences using a nearest-neighbor algorithm that merged closely related sequences. Alignment of CDR3 sequences to IMGT reference sequences was used to assign V, D and J gene segments. Each retained sequence needed at least a six-nucleotide match to both a V gene segment and a J gene segment. Rearrangements were classified as productive when the CDR3 lacked stop codons and remained in frame with V and J, and all other rearrangements were classified as non-productive. CDR3 was defined by IMGT convention, running from the second conserved V-encoded cysteine to the conserved J-encoded phenylalanine. The earlier analysis of 500 to 600 of the donors excluded sequences that lacked an unambiguous match to a single V gene segment. An earlier analysis of almost 600 of the donors classified V segments as functional when productive rearrangements were above 56.7% and as segregating when the standard deviation between donors was above 5%. A statistical classification framework was built for diagnosing cytomegalovirus status from the catalog of TCR beta chain sequences. In a later analysis, TCR nucleotide sequences were compared against IMGT/GENE-DB human TR gene sequences so that V and J genes could be assigned. Using the TCRdist pipeline, a later analysis assigned CDR3 sequences along with most-parsimonious VDJ recombination scenarios. In a later analysis, every TCR beta chain was defined by the combination of its CDR3 amino acid sequence and its V-gene family, and reads without a unique V-gene family were dropped. A later analysis removed roughly 590 highly shared, low-generation-probability nucleotide sequences to deal with suspected cross-contamination and a sequencing artifact. In a later analysis, a clonal expansion index for each public chain was calculated from normalized within-repertoire ranks of inferred template counts. Generation probabilities in a later analysis came from a VDJ recombination model fitted to out-of-frame rearrangements, and those results were checked against IGoR. A later analysis scored TCR-TCR, TCR-HLA and TCR-CMV co-occurrence with hypergeometric tests, applying a repertoire-size bias correction to TCR pairs. A later analysis estimated false discovery rates by permuting HLA or CMV assignments 20 times. A later analysis grouped co-occurring TCRs with DBSCAN, adding TCRdist sequence similarity when clustering within HLA-allele-positive subsets. Repertoires with fewer than 30,000 or more than 120,000 public chains were left out of co-occurrence clustering, as were about five repertoires with anomalous nucleotide sharing. Here the immuneACCESS table is served through TCRdb, limited to in-frame sequences with V and J called. Missing clones are a known gap in these copies; in checked studies unresolved V genes cover under half, and the rest lacks a known reason. V, J and clone size reflect that table, while D and trimming were determined from the DNA. The sample profile shows about 150,000 clones; approximately 82% of them were found once. 10% to 12% of the sample rests with the top ten.

The V end loses 6 bases and the J end loses 4 bases, and a stretch of 12 bases separates them. As encoded in the germline V gene, CDR1 is SGHTA while CDR2 is FQGTGA. The CDR3 goes from the cysteine to the phenylalanine over 13 residues. The CDR3 DNA has 39 bases and is translated from base 1. The sample holds a few counts of this clone. Its antigen has not been determined. Nothing much larger sits one base from this clone, and base qualities are not available. The rearranged chain carries TRBV7-3 and TRBJ1-1, with a weak D call of TRBD1 (5 bases match). This receptor was identified in a man between 18 and 29 years old in good health and CMV-seropositive. Sequencing was carried out using PBMCs. DNA sequence: TGTGCCAGCAGGTTTGGGGCGAGCACTGAAGCTTTCTTT. Its coded protein is CASRFGASTEAFF.